The 8 T cell receptor beta chains reported below all come from one sample, sequenced in a study of blood T cell repertoires in COVID-19. The protocol was immunoSEQ multiplex PCR, while the TCRdb copy is restricted to in-frame clones and leaves out a portion. Among 350,000 to 450,000 clones, around 83% were seen once, and the ten largest hold approximately 5.4%. Sequences were obtained from PBMCs or T cells enriched from blood (not recorded which). The receptors derive from a woman aged 50 to 60 who had recovered from COVID-19.

V is TRBV12-3 or TRBV12-4 and J is TRBJ2-7; D is uncertain. V was cut by 5 bases and J by 3 bases, with 5 bases left in between. CDR3 length: 11 residues. CDR3 coding DNA: TGTGCCAGCAGTGCTAACTACGAGCAGTACTTC. As protein: CASSANYEQYF.

This clone was seen a single time. V gene TRBV5-1 combines with J gene TRBJ2-1; 11 bases are shared with TRBD2. The CDR3 is 15 amino acids. The trim removed 3 bases at V and 4 bases at J, leaving 3 bases unmatched. From germline, CDR1 is SGHRS and CDR2 YFSETQ. CDR3 in amino acids: CASSSGLAVYNEQFF. CDR3 nucleotides: TGCGCCAGCAGCTCGGGACTAGCGGTTTACAATGAGCAGTTCTTC.

The chain joins TRBV11-3 to TRBJ1-6; 7 positions agree with TRBD1. Germline loops: CDR1 SGHNT, CDR2 YENEEA. This CDR3 spans 15 amino acids. The V segment lost 5 bases and the J segment 2 bases; nucleotides outside the gene matches: 3. The CDR3 DNA is TGTGCCAGCAGCGCAGGGACAGCCTATAATTCACCCCTCCACTTT. It specifies CASSAGTAYNSPLHF.

The chain joins TRBV5-1 to TRBJ2-5; D uncertain. CDR1 and CDR2 from the germline V gene are SGHRS and YFSETQ. The CDR3 is 14 amino acids. V shed 4 bases and J shed 1 base, with 11 bases lying between them. In DNA form, the CDR3 reads TGCGCCAGCAGCCCGGTCCAACTCCAAGAGACCCAGTACTTC. Its protein product is CASSPVQLQETQYF.

CDR3 DNA: TGTGCCAGCAGCCAAGTAGATACAGGGAAGGGTGGCTACACCTTC. Residues: CASSQVDTGKGGYTF. The chain combines TRBV4-2 with TRBJ1-2; perhaps TRBD1 as D (6 bases). Germline CDR1 LGHNA, CDR2 YNFKEQ. The germline V and J ends were trimmed by 1 base and 7 bases, with 16 bases remaining between them. The CDR3 contains 15 residues.

This chain links TRBV7-6 with TRBJ2-7; D unclear. CDR3 length equals 13 residues. Germline V lookup: CDR1 SGHVS, CDR2 FNYEAQ. Trimming removed 1 base at V and 4 bases at J, with 8 bases between. In DNA form, the CDR3 reads TGTGCCAGCAGCTTAGGATTAGAATACGAGCAGTACTTC. Residues: CASSLGLEYEQYF.

The gene calls are TRBV11-1 and TRBJ2-3; possibly TRBD2 for D (6 bases). Trimming took 7 bases from V and 5 from J, leaving 13 bases between them. The germline V gene encodes CDR1 SGHAT and CDR2 FQDESV (reference sequence). This CDR3 is built from 13 residues. CDR3 coding DNA: TGTGCCAGCACCACTCGGGGGAGAGATACGCAGTATTTT. Its protein product is CASTTRGRDTQYF.

This clone was counted a few times. The V call is TRBV6-2 or TRBV6-3, the J call TRBJ2-2; no firm D call. Trimming removed 8 bases at V and 3 bases at J, with 10 bases between. Germline V gene data show CDR1 as MNHEY and CDR2 as SVGEGT. The CDR3 runs to 13 residues. The CDR3 loop reads CASRSLYTGELFF. The DNA of the CDR3 is TGTGCCAGCCGTTCTCTATACACCGGGGAGCTGTTTTTT.